Below are 24 T cell receptor beta chains sequenced from a single sample in a study of cytomegalovirus exposure and HLA in healthy donors. PCR employed 60 Vbeta and 13 Jbeta primers. Sequenced by immunoSEQ multiplex PCR; TCRdb stores in-frame clones only, minus some. This table has about 110,000 clones, 70% to 80% appearing once. Sequencing was done on a sample of PBMCs. These receptor sequences come from a female donor in good health and CMV-seropositive.

This chain joins TRBV4-1 and TRBJ2-7, with TRBD1 matching over 8 bases. V lost 0 bases to trimming and J lost 4 bases; unmatched junction nucleotides: 5. This CDR3 comprises 15 residues. From germline, CDR1 is MGHRA and CDR2 YSYEKL. The chain's CDR3 is CASSQDRGRLYEQYF. CDR3 bases: TGCGCCAGCAGCCAAGACAGGGGGCGATTGTACGAGCAGTACTTC.

The rearrangement links TRBV9 to TRBJ1-2; D remains unclear. Germline V gene lookup returns CDR1 SGDLS and CDR2 YYNGEE. The CDR3 spans 14 residues. The V gene lost 0 bases and the J gene lost 8 bases, with 14 bases spanning the gap. The CDR3 reads CASSVGPGGRGYTF. In nucleotides, the CDR3 is TGTGCCAGCAGCGTAGGTCCAGGCGGGCGGGGCTACACCTTC. The variable domain in full, completed from reference TRBV9 and TRBJ1-2, reads DSGVTQTPKHLITATGQRVTLRCSPRSGDLSVYWYQQSLDQGLQFLIQYYNGEERAKGNILERFSAQQFPDLHSELNLSSLELGDSALYFCASSVGPGGRGYTFGSGTRLTVV.

Details on this clone: The junction shows a germline mismatch at one end, possibly a read error. The CDR3 loop reads CASSPLDPSGQYF. The CDR3 DNA sequence: TGTGCCAGCAGTCCCCTGGACCCCAGCGGGCAGTACTTT. The chain couples TRBV6-5 to TRBJ2-7; perhaps TRBD2 as D (6 bases). There are 13 residues in the CDR3. The germline gives CDR1 MNHEY, CDR2 SVGAGI.

Here the CDR3 DNA reads TGTGCCAGCAGCGATTATAGTTTCGGGGGGCTGTTTTATGGCTACACCTTC. The encoded protein is CASSDYSFGGLFYGYTF. The chain links TRBV9 to TRBJ1-2, with a tentative D call TRBD1 (6 bases). V gave up 3 bases and J gave up 5 bases, with 23 bases separating them. The V gene's germline CDR1 is SGDLS and CDR2 YYNGEE. The CDR3 is 17 amino acids.

The chain is built from TRBV27 and TRBJ2-7, with a possible D match to TRBD2 (5 bases). Germline V CDR1 and CDR2: MNHEY, SMNVEV (reference sequence). The V end was cut by 0 bases, the J end by 0 bases, with 12 bases between. The CDR3 length is 16 residues. The DNA of the CDR3 is TGTGCCAGCAGTTTATCGTCGGCTAGCCCCTCCTACGAGCAGTACTTC. It translates to CASSLSSASPSYEQYF.

The chain recombines TRBV4-2 with TRBJ1-2; 7 positions agree with TRBD1. Germline V gives CDR1 LGHNA, CDR2 YNFKEQ. The CDR3 is 16 amino acids. Trimming removed 0 bases from V and 1 base from J; junction bases left unmatched: 5. CDR3 coding DNA: TGTGCCAGCAGCCAAGAGACAGGGCGGGGTAACTATGGCTACACCTTC. Amino acids: CASSQETGRGNYGYTF.

The chain is built from TRBV7-2 and TRBJ1-1, with TRBD1 matching 7 bases. The CDR3 contains 14 residues. The germline gives CDR1 SGHTA, CDR2 FQGNSA. Trimming at V came to 3 bases and at J to 8 bases, leaving 9 bases not matched to a gene. CDR3 amino acids: CASSLRVQGTEAFF. The CDR3 DNA follows: TGTGCCAGCAGCTTGAGGGTACAGGGGACAGAAGCTTTCTTT.

The V call is TRBV6-1, the J call TRBJ2-5; D is perhaps TRBD2 (6 bases). Germline loops: CDR1 MNHNS, CDR2 SASEGT. The CDR3 length is 12 residues. Trimming stripped 3 bases from V and 11 bases from J, with 13 bases between. CDR3 nucleotide sequence: TGTGCCAGCAGTGAGAGGCTAGCGTTGCAGTACTTC. Translated, it gives CASSERLALQYF.

The chain is built from TRBV7-2 and TRBJ1-1, with D unclear. This CDR3 has 12 residues. Germline V gene sequence: CDR1 SGHTA, CDR2 FQGNSA. V was pared by 3 bases and J by 1 base, with 3 bases between. The CDR3 loop reads CASSFKNTEAFF. The CDR3 DNA is TGTGCCAGCAGCTTTAAGAACACTGAAGCTTTCTTT.

This chain links TRBV5-1 with TRBJ2-2, with 15 positions matching TRBD2. This CDR3 is built from 17 residues. Per germline, CDR1 SGHRS and CDR2 YFSETQ. V shed 4 bases, J shed 4 bases, and the junction held 5 bases outside the gene matches. DNA of the CDR3: TGCGCCAGCAGCACCGGACTAGCGGGAGGGGGCACCGGGGAGCTGTTTTTT. Amino acid sequence: CASSTGLAGGGTGELFF.

This rearrangement joins TRBV10-3 to TRBJ2-5, with D possibly being TRBD2 (6 bases). The ends were cut back, 5 bases at V and 3 bases at J, with 10 bases in the middle. There are 13 residues in the CDR3. Germline assignment: CDR1 ENHRY and CDR2 SYGVKD. The CDR3 bases are TGTGCCATCAGTAGGGACTTTAAAGAGACCCAGTACTTC. This gives the protein CAISRDFKETQYF.

The V and J genes are TRBV28 and TRBJ2-7; possibly TRBD2 for D (6 bases). The germline V gene encodes CDR1 MDHEN and CDR2 SYDVKM. V dropped 3 bases and J dropped 0 bases, with 12 bases sitting between them. The CDR3 has 15 amino acids. CDR3 protein: CASSLPRGNSYEQYF. The CDR3 DNA reads as TGTGCCAGCAGTTTGCCTCGGGGGAACTCCTACGAGCAGTACTTC.

The chain carries TRBV2 and TRBJ2-7; D is possibly TRBD1 (6 bases). The CDR3 loop spans 15 amino acids. The germline gives CDR1 SNHLY, CDR2 FYNNEI. With 3 bases removed from V and 0 bases from J, the gap between germline ends came to 12 bases. CDR3 sequence (DNA): TGTGCCAGCAGTGAGGGGCAGGGGAACTCCTACGAGCAGTACTTC. Protein product: CASSEGQGNSYEQYF.

The sample holds a few counts of this clone. V is TRBV6-5 and J is TRBJ2-2; TRBD1 agrees at 7 bases. CDR1 is MNHEY and CDR2 is SVGAGI in the germline V gene. This CDR3 is built from 15 residues. Trimming at V came to 10 bases and at J to 0 bases, leaving 8 bases not matched to a gene. The CDR3 loop reads CATTPGTANTGELFF. For the CDR3, the DNA is TGTGCCACAACCCCCGGGACAGCGAACACCGGGGAGCTGTTTTTT.

The chain recombines TRBV7-9 with TRBJ1-1, with a weak D call TRBD1 (5 bases). Germline V gene lookup returns CDR1 SEHNR and CDR2 FQNEAQ (reference sequence). Trimming cost V 1 base and J 11 bases, with 8 bases left between them. This CDR3 spans 11 amino acids. CDR3 bases: TGTGCCAGCAGCTTAGAAGGGGCCGCTTTCTTT. Residues: CASSLEGAAFF.

The chain links TRBV30 to TRBJ2-7; 8 bases map to TRBD1. The length of the CDR3 is 15 residues. Trimming removed 2 bases from V and 0 bases from J; junction bases left unmatched: 6. Germline loops: CDR1 GTSNPN, CDR2 SVGIG (reference sequence). The chain's CDR3 is CAWSHRGRSSYEQYF. DNA of the CDR3: TGTGCCTGGAGTCACAGGGGGAGAAGCTCCTACGAGCAGTACTTC. The full variable domain, completed using reference TRBV30 and TRBJ2-7, is SQTIHQWPATLVQPVGSPLSLECTVEGTSNPNLYWYRQAAGRGLQLLFYSVGIGQISSEVPQNLSASRPQDRQFILSSKKLLLSDSGFYLCAWSHRGRSSYEQYFGPGTRLTVT.

The V call is TRBV7-2, the J call TRBJ2-7; 9 bases are shared with TRBD2. CDR3 length: 13 amino acids. Trimming removed 2 bases from V and 7 bases from J; junction bases left unmatched: 3. Germline lookup yields CDR1 SGHTA and CDR2 FQGNSA. Written as DNA, the CDR3 is TGTGCCAGCAGCTTAAGACTAGCGGTTGAGCAGTACTTC. Translated, it gives CASSLRLAVEQYF.

This clone occurred a few times. The chain has TRBV19 and TRBJ1-4; D gene ambiguous. With 5 bases removed from V and 5 bases from J, the gap between germline ends came to 9 bases. The CDR3 covers 13 residues. Germline V gives CDR1 LNHDA, CDR2 SQIVND (reference sequence). The CDR3 region is CASSWGGNEKLFF. The CDR3 coding sequence is TGTGCCAGTAGTTGGGGAGGGAATGAAAAACTGTTTTTT.

V and J are TRBV10-3 and TRBJ1-1; D not certain. CDR1 and CDR2 from the germline V gene are ENHRY and SYGVKD. Trimming removed 4 bases from V and 1 base from J, with 10 bases in between. The CDR3 runs to 14 residues. For the CDR3, the DNA is TGTGCCATCAGTGGTGCGGGGTCGAACACTGAAGCTTTCTTT. Protein product: CAISGAGSNTEAFF.

This clone was picked up one time. The CDR3 region has the DNA TGTGCCATCAGCCGGGACTCCGAATACGGGGAGCTGTTTTTT. It is translated as CAISRDSEYGELFF. The rearrangement links TRBV10-3 to TRBJ2-2; the D gene is possibly TRBD2 (6 bases). Germline CDR1 reads ENHRY; CDR2 reads SYGVKD. This CDR3 is built from 14 residues. Trimming removed 6 bases at V and 7 bases at J, with 15 bases between.

This chain connects TRBV10-2 to TRBJ1-5; perhaps TRBD1 as D (6 bases). V was shortened by 3 bases and J by 3 bases, with 12 bases between the two germline ends. The CDR3 contains 15 residues. Germline V gene sequence: CDR1 WSHSY, CDR2 SAAADI. The CDR3 DNA follows: TGCGCCAGCAGTGAATCCGACAGGCTCAATCAGCCCCAGCATTTT. Translation gives CASSESDRLNQPQHF.

The chain joins TRBV30 to TRBJ1-3; D is unclear. The germline V gene encodes CDR1 GTSNPN and CDR2 SVGIG (reference sequence). This CDR3 region has 12 residues. Trimming pared 4 bases from V and 0 bases from J, leaving 4 bases between. CDR3 coding DNA: TGTGCCTGGACCGGCTCTGGAAACACCATATATTTT. Its protein product is CAWTGSGNTIYF.

The sample holds a few counts of this clone. The chain has TRBV5-1 and TRBJ2-1; TRBD1 matches at 9 bases. The V gene end was trimmed by 4 bases and the J gene end by 9 bases; junction bases not matched to a gene: 11. CDR1 is SGHRS, CDR2 YFSETQ, per germline. The CDR3 consists of 15 residues. The CDR3 DNA is TGCGCCAGCAGCCCGGGGACAGGGAGGAAGGGTGAGCAGTTCTTC. Translated, it gives CASSPGTGRKGEQFF.

The V and J genes are TRBV29-1 and TRBJ1-4, with TRBD1 identical over 7 bases. The germline CDR1 and CDR2 sequences are SQVTM and ANQGSEA. The length of the CDR3 is 13 residues. The ends lost 4 bases at V and 8 bases at J; junction bases unmatched: 7. As DNA, the CDR3 is TGCAGCGTTGGGGAAGGGGGCGCAGAAAAACTGTTTTTT. Amino acids: CSVGEGGAEKLFF.